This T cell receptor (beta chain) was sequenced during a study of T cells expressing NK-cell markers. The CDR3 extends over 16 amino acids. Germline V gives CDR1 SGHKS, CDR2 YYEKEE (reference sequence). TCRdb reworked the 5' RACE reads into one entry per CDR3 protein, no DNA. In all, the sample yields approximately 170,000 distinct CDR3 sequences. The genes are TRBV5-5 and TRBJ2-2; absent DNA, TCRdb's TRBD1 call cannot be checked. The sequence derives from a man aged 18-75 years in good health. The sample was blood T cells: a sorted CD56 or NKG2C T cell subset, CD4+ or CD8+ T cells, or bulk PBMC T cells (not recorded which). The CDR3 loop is CASSPRRGRKPGELFF.